Presented here are 32 T cell receptor beta chains from one specimen sequenced in a study of T cell responses to AZD1222 COVID-19 vaccine. TCRdb keeps only in-frame clones here, not all; method: immunoSEQ multiplex PCR. The sample holds some 200,000 clones, approximately 89% seen once. The sample here was peripheral blood, taken 28 days after the second AZD1222 dose. Receptor source: an adult who received the AZD1222 COVID-19 vaccine.

V usage is TRBV10-2 and J usage is TRBJ1-1, with TRBD1 matching over 8 bases. The J segment lost 6 bases and the V segment lost 3 bases, leaving 9 bases of the junction unmatched. CDR1 and CDR2 from the germline V gene are WSHSY and SAAADI. The CDR3 is made up of 15 amino acids. The CDR3 spells CASSDPGGRFAEAFF. The CDR3 nucleotides read TGCGCCAGCAGTGACCCAGGGGGCAGGTTCGCTGAAGCTTTCTTT.

This chain links TRBV5-1 with TRBJ1-4; tentative D call: TRBD1 (5 bases). This CDR3 region has 13 residues. Trimming left V 4 bases short and J 6 bases short, with 10 bases between. The germline V gene encodes CDR1 SGHRS and CDR2 YFSETQ. In DNA, the CDR3 is TGCGCCAGCAGCCTTTCGACAGATGAAAAACTGTTTTTT. As protein: CASSLSTDEKLFF.

The chain combines TRBV4-2 with TRBJ1-1, with 8 bases aligning to TRBD1. CDR1 LGHNA and CDR2 YNFKEQ come from the germline V gene. The CDR3 is 13 amino acids. V shed 1 base and J 10 bases; nucleotides not matched to a gene: 5. Here the CDR3 reads CASSQGQGILAFF. For the CDR3, the DNA is TGTGCCAGCAGCCAAGGACAGGGGATTTTAGCTTTCTTT.

The chain combines TRBV30 with TRBJ1-4, with unresolved D. Trimming removed 0 bases from V and 10 bases from J, with 9 bases in between. In germline, CDR1 is GTSNPN, CDR2 SVGIG (reference sequence). CDR3 length: 12 amino acids. DNA for the CDR3: TGTGCCTGGAGTGTAGGAGGGTTAAAACTGTTTTTT. Amino acids: CAWSVGGLKLFF.

V gene TRBV28 combines with J gene TRBJ2-1; tentatively, D is TRBD2 (6 bases). This CDR3 has 16 residues. Germline-derived CDR1 and CDR2 are MDHEN and SYDVKM. Trimming took off 3 bases at V and 2 bases at J, with 14 bases between the two ends. CDR3 protein: CASSFRERLAYNEQFF. DNA for the CDR3: TGTGCCAGCAGTTTCCGAGAGCGACTAGCCTACAATGAGCAGTTCTTC.

This chain joins TRBV7-9 and TRBJ1-5; 7 positions agree with TRBD1. V dropped 5 bases and J dropped 5; count of bases not matched to a gene: 9. CDR1 is SEHNR, CDR2 FQNEAQ, per germline (reference sequence). The CDR3 has 15 amino acids. CDR3 in DNA: TGTGCCAGCAGCCATACCGGGACAGCTGATCAGCCCCAGCATTTT. This encodes CASSHTGTADQPQHF.

The V call is TRBV13, the J call TRBJ2-1; D is unclear. In germline, CDR1 is PRHDT, CDR2 FYEKMQ (reference sequence). V was trimmed by 0 bases and J by 0 bases, leaving 6 bases between them. The CDR3 has 15 residues. The CDR3 DNA follows: TGTGCCAGCAGCTTAGGCCCGGGCTCCTACAATGAGCAGTTCTTC. This gives the protein CASSLGPGSYNEQFF.

The CDR3 here is CASSPVGGEVAYGYTF. The DNA of the CDR3 is TGTGCCAGCTCACCTGTTGGGGGGGAGGTAGCCTATGGCTACACCTTC. The rearrangement links TRBV18 to TRBJ1-2; a possible D gene is TRBD1 (5 bases). Germline V gene data show CDR1 as KGHSH and CDR2 as LQKENI. V was trimmed by 3 bases and J by 4 bases, leaving 18 bases between them. This CDR3 contains 16 residues.

The rearrangement links TRBV7-6 to TRBJ1-1; TRBD1 matches 7 bases. The CDR3 extends over 14 amino acids. In germline, CDR1 is SGHVS, CDR2 FNYEAQ. V trimming: 5 bases; J trimming: 4 bases; junction bases outside the gene matches: 7. CDR3 loop: CASSAGGGGTEAFF. The CDR3 bases are TGTGCCAGCAGCGCAGGGGGGGGCGGCACTGAAGCTTTCTTT.

The CDR3 spells CASSFLGPSYEQYF. The CDR3 nucleotides are TGTGCCAGCAGTTTCCTGGGACCAAGCTACGAGCAGTACTTC. J is TRBJ2-7 and V is TRBV28; D tentatively fits TRBD1 or TRBD2 (5 bases each). This CDR3 comprises 14 residues. Per germline, CDR1 MDHEN and CDR2 SYDVKM. Between the trimmed V and J ends, which lost 3 bases and 3 bases, there was a span of 12 bases.

The V and J genes are TRBV3-1 (or the pseudogene TRBV3-2) and TRBJ2-1; D gene unclear. Germline V gene sequence: CDR1 LGHDT, CDR2 YNNKEL (reference sequence). V shed 1 base and J shed 6 bases, with 4 bases lying between them. The CDR3 has 12 residues. CDR3 in amino acids: CASSQGSNEQFF. DNA of the CDR3: TGTGCCAGCAGCCAAGGCAGCAATGAGCAGTTCTTC.

This chain links TRBV15 with TRBJ2-7, with D uncertain. The germline gives CDR1 LNHNV, CDR2 YYDKDF (reference sequence). V was clipped by 0 bases and J by 6 bases, with 12 bases between them. This CDR3 has 14 residues. CDR3 protein: CATSRDTRKGEQYF. DNA for the CDR3: TGTGCCACCAGCAGAGATACACGGAAGGGCGAGCAGTACTTC. Based on the CDR3 plus reference TRBV15 and TRBJ2-7, the full variable domain is DAMVIQNPRYQVTQFGKPVTLSCSQTLNHNVMYWYQQKSSQAPKLLFHYYDKDFNNEADTPDNFQSRRPNTSFCFLDIRSPGLGDTAMYLCATSRDTRKGEQYFGPGTRLTVT.

The chain recombines TRBV29-1 with TRBJ1-2; no definite D call. The V gene lost 3 bases and the J gene lost 5 bases, with 13 bases spanning the gap. Per the germline V gene, CDR1 is SQVTM and CDR2 is ANQGSEA. This CDR3 spans 13 amino acids. Here the CDR3 DNA reads TGCAGCGTTGATAACACGCCTAGTTATGGCTACACCTTC. Translation: CSVDNTPSYGYTF.

The chain links TRBV2 to TRBJ1-6; tentative D call: TRBD1 (6 bases). Germline V CDR1 and CDR2: SNHLY, FYNNEI. Trimming stripped 5 bases from V and 0 bases from J, with 11 bases between. CDR3 length: 16 residues. CDR3 DNA sequence: TGTGCCAGCAGTCGTGACAGGCCCTCCTATAATTCACCCCTCCACTTT. This codes for CASSRDRPSYNSPLHF.

This clone was detected only a few times. The chain carries TRBV7-3 and TRBJ2-2; unclear D gene. The germline V gene has CDR1 SGHTA and CDR2 FQGTGA. Between the trimmed V and J ends, which lost 5 bases and 6 bases, there was a span of 16 bases. This CDR3 region has 15 residues. The CDR3 nucleotides read TGTGCCAGCAGCCCCTGGGAACAAGGGTCCGGGGAGCTGTTTTTT. It translates to CASSPWEQGSGELFF.

The chain has TRBV5-5 and TRBJ1-5; perhaps TRBD1 as D (5 bases). CDR1 is SGHKS and CDR2 is YYEKEE in the germline V gene (reference sequence). CDR3 length: 16 amino acids. V was cut by 0 bases and J by 7 bases, with 17 bases left in between. CDR3 sequence reads: CASSLAVAGWGQPQHF. The DNA of the CDR3 is TGTGCCAGCAGCTTGGCCGTGGCAGGATGGGGGCAGCCCCAGCATTTT.

The gene calls are TRBV7-2 and TRBJ2-7; no clear D gene. CDR3 length: 14 residues. CDR1 SGHTA and CDR2 FQGNSA come from the germline V gene. Trimming pared 5 bases from V and 2 bases from J, leaving 13 bases between. The CDR3, as DNA: TGTGCCAGCAGCGTCGGTTGGGGTACCTACGAGCAGTACTTC. Translating gives CASSVGWGTYEQYF.

This chain uses TRBV28 with TRBJ2-5, with 7 nucleotides matching TRBD1. The CDR3 extends over 14 amino acids. The J segment lost 3 bases and the V segment lost 6 bases, leaving 7 bases of the junction unmatched. Germline lookup yields CDR1 MDHEN and CDR2 SYDVKM. CDR3 sequence (DNA): TGTGCCAGCAGCCCGCGAACAGGGGAAGAGACCCAGTACTTC. This gives the protein CASSPRTGEETQYF.

With respect to this clone: Different DNA sequences within this sample yield the same CDR3. DNA of the CDR3: TGTGCCAGCAGTTCTACAGTGAACACTGAAGCTTTCTTT. Amino acid sequence: CASSSTVNTEAFF. J is TRBJ1-1 and V is TRBV7-3; D ambiguous. The CDR3 totals 13 residues. Trimming shortened V by 6 bases and J by 0 bases, and 8 bases separated the two germline ends. Germline V gene sequence: CDR1 SGHTA, CDR2 FQGTGA.

This chain uses TRBV29-1 with TRBJ2-3; D uncertain. The germline V gene has CDR1 SQVTM and CDR2 ANQGSEA. V lost 1 base to trimming and J lost 8 bases, with 4 bases between them. This CDR3 has 10 residues. The CDR3 sequence: CSVEVGTQYF. For the CDR3, the DNA is TGCAGCGTTGAAGTCGGTACGCAGTATTTT.

This sequence joins TRBV28 and TRBJ2-3, with 9 bases lining up with TRBD1. Germline loops: CDR1 MDHEN, CDR2 SYDVKM. V shed 8 bases and J 5 bases; nucleotides not matched to a gene: 11. This CDR3 comprises 15 residues. The CDR3 nucleotides read TGTGCCAGCCTCGCTACAGGGGGCGCGAAAGATACGCAGTATTTT. It translates to CASLATGGAKDTQYF.

The chain's CDR3 is CASSYSMTGVYGYTF. In DNA form, the CDR3 reads TGTGCCAGCAGTTACTCGATGACAGGGGTCTATGGCTACACCTTC. The rearrangement joins TRBV6-5 to TRBJ1-2, with TRBD1 matching over 8 bases. This CDR3 region has 15 residues. Germline CDR1 is MNHEY and CDR2 is SVGAGI. With 0 bases clipped from V and 4 bases from J, the junction kept 4 bases outside the gene matches.

The chain links TRBV28 to TRBJ2-7; 8 bases map to TRBD1. Germline CDR1 reads MDHEN; CDR2 reads SYDVKM. The ends lost 6 bases at V and 0 bases at J; junction bases unmatched: 16. The CDR3 runs to 18 residues. CDR3 sequence: CASSRGAPGGFSSYEQYF. The DNA of the CDR3 is TGTGCCAGCAGCCGAGGGGCACCAGGGGGCTTCAGCTCCTACGAGCAGTACTTC.

The sample holds one count of this clone. Other DNA sequences in the same sample also yield this CDR3. The V gene is TRBV7-3, the J gene TRBJ1-1, with unresolved D. Per the germline V gene, CDR1 is SGHTA and CDR2 is FQGTGA. This CDR3 has 13 amino acids. With 2 bases removed from V and 2 bases from J, the gap between germline ends came to 6 bases. CDR3 in DNA: TGTGCCAGCAGCTTAGGTTATAACACTGAAGCTTTCTTT. Translation gives CASSLGYNTEAFF.

This chain uses TRBV3-1 (or the pseudogene TRBV3-2) with TRBJ2-7; D is perhaps TRBD2 (6 bases). CDR1 is LGHDT, CDR2 YNNKEL, per germline (reference sequence). The CDR3 runs 14 residues. V gave up 3 bases and J gave up 10 bases, with 19 bases separating them. The CDR3 nucleotides are TGTGCCAGCAGCCACCGAGGGGAGGCTGTCGGTCAGTACTTC. This gives the protein CASSHRGEAVGQYF.

The J gene is TRBJ1-1, the V gene TRBV3-1 (or the pseudogene TRBV3-2); D remains unclear. V was trimmed by 8 bases and J by 1 base, leaving 5 bases between them. Germline CDR1 is LGHDT and CDR2 is YNNKEL (reference sequence). This CDR3 is 11 amino acids long. The CDR3 spells CASGSNTEAFF. The CDR3 nucleotides read TGTGCCAGCGGTTCGAACACTGAAGCTTTCTTT.

The chain uses TRBV18 and TRBJ2-3; 8 bases fit TRBD2. The CDR3 length is 15 residues. Germline V gene lookup returns CDR1 KGHSH and CDR2 LQKENI. With V trimmed by 0 bases and J by 5 bases, 4 bases remained unmatched. The CDR3 loop reads CASSPPRTSRDTQYF. CDR3 coding DNA: TGTGCCAGCTCACCACCGCGGACTAGCCGAGATACGCAGTATTTT.

The CDR3 sequence: CARRGLVNEQFF. The CDR3, as DNA: TGCGCCAGGAGGGGGCTCGTCAATGAGCAGTTCTTC. V usage is TRBV5-1 and J usage is TRBJ2-1; 7 nucleotides agree with TRBD1. CDR3 length: 12 amino acids. CDR1 is SGHRS, CDR2 YFSETQ, per germline. V lost 8 bases, J lost 6 bases, and 5 bases stayed unmatched.

This chain links TRBV28 with TRBJ2-1, with a possible D match to TRBD2 (6 bases). The CDR3 contains 15 residues. Germline CDR1 and CDR2: MDHEN and SYDVKM. Trimming pared 7 bases from V and 3 bases from J, leaving 16 bases between. The CDR3 is CASNTLGTVYNEQFF. In nucleotides, the CDR3 is TGTGCCAGCAATACCCTAGGGACTGTCTACAATGAGCAGTTCTTC.

This chain connects TRBV29-1 to TRBJ2-5; 8 nucleotides line up with TRBD2. The germline V gene encodes CDR1 SQVTM and CDR2 ANQGSEA. Trimming took 4 bases from V and 5 from J; bases not matched to a gene: 3. This CDR3 spans 12 amino acids. CDR3 nucleotides: TGCAGCGTTGCGGCTAGCGGGGAGACCCAGTACTTC. This encodes CSVAASGETQYF.

The rearrangement uses TRBV5-1 and TRBJ2-3; TRBD2 aligns across 7 bases. Germline V gene lookup returns CDR1 SGHRS and CDR2 YFSETQ. The CDR3 sequence is 15 residues long. V was pared by 5 bases and J by 6 bases, with 12 bases of the junction left unmatched. CDR3 residues: CASRGRASEDDTQYF. The CDR3 DNA is TGCGCCAGCAGGGGGAGGGCTAGCGAGGACGATACGCAGTATTTT.

The chain carries TRBV7-2 and TRBJ1-2, with D possibly being TRBD1 (5 bases). Per the germline V gene, CDR1 is SGHTA and CDR2 is FQGNSA. CDR3 length equals 12 residues. With 6 bases removed from V and 7 bases from J, the gap between germline ends came to 12 bases. CDR3 in amino acids: CASSPEGTGYTF. Written as DNA, the CDR3 is TGTGCCAGCAGTCCGGAAGGGACTGGCTACACCTTC.